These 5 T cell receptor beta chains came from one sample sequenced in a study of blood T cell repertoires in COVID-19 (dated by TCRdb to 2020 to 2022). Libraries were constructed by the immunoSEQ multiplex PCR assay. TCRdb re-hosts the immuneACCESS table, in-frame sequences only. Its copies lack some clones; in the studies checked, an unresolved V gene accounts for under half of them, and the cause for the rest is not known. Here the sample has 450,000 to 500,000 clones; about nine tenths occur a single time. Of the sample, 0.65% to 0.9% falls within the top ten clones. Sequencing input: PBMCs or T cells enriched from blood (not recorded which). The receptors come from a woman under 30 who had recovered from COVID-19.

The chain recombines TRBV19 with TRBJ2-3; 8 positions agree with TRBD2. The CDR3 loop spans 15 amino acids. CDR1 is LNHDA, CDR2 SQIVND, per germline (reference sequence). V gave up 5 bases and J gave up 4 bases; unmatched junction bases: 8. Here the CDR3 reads CASSQASGGADTQYF. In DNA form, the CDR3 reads TGTGCCAGTAGTCAGGCGAGCGGGGGTGCAGATACGCAGTATTTT.

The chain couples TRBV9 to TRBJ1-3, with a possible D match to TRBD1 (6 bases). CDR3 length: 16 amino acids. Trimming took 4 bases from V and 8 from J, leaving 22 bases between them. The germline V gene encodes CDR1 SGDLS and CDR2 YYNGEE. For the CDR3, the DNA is TGTGCCAGCAGCCCAGCCCGGGGGGGGGCCGGGGACACCATATATTTT. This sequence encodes CASSPARGGAGDTIYF.

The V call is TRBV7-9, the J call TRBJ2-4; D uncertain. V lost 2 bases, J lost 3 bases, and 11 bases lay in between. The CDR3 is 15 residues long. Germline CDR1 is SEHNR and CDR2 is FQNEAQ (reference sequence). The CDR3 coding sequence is TGTGCCAGCAGCTTAAAGGAGAGCCACAAAAACATTCAGTACTTC. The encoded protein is CASSLKESHKNIQYF.

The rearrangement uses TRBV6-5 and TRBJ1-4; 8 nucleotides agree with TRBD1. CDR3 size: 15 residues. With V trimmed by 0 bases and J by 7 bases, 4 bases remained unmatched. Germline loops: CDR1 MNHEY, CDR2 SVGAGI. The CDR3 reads CASSYSRTGTEKLFF. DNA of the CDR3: TGTGCCAGCAGTTACTCGAGGACAGGGACTGAAAAACTGTTTTTT.

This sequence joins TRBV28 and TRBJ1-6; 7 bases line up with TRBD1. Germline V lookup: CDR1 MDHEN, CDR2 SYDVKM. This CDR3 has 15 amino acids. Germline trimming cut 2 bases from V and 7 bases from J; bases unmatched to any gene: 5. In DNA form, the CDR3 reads TGTGCCAGCAGTTTAAACCGGGACAGAAATTCACCCCTCCACTTT. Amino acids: CASSLNRDRNSPLHF.